Below are 23 T cell receptor beta chains sequenced from a single sample in a study of T cell responses to AZD1222 COVID-19 vaccine. Sequenced by immunoSEQ multiplex PCR; TCRdb stores in-frame clones only, minus some. The data contain about 72,000 clones, more than 80% of them singletons. Sequencing was performed on peripheral blood, taken on day 0 of AZD1222 vaccination. These TCRs come from an adult in good health.

The V and J genes are TRBV3-1 (or the pseudogene TRBV3-2) and TRBJ1-5; the D is unclear. Germline V CDR1 and CDR2: LGHDT, YNNKEL (reference sequence). The V and J ends lost 0 bases and 2 bases respectively, with 8 bases between them. The CDR3 is 15 amino acids. CDR3 in amino acids: CASSQDVGGNQPQHF. The CDR3 DNA sequence: TGTGCCAGCAGCCAAGATGTTGGGGGCAATCAGCCCCAGCATTTT.

This chain uses TRBV24-1 with TRBJ2-5; the D is unclear. The CDR3 sequence is 16 residues long. Trimming removed 1 base at V and 2 bases at J, with 13 bases between. Looked up from germline, CDR1 is KGHDR and CDR2 is SFDVKD. The CDR3 coding sequence is TGTGCCACCAGTGATTTTGCCCGACAAGGTCAAGAGACCCAGTACTTC. This codes for CATSDFARQGQETQYF.

The chain couples TRBV7-2 to TRBJ2-5; 8 positions match TRBD1. Germline-derived CDR1 and CDR2 are SGHTA and FQGNSA. Unmatched junction bases numbered 10, after V lost 6 bases and J lost 4 bases. The CDR3 loop spans 15 amino acids. The CDR3 sequence: CASRTRTGSPETQYF. The DNA for the CDR3 is TGTGCCAGCAGAACCCGGACAGGGAGCCCAGAGACCCAGTACTTC.

The chain uses TRBV2 and TRBJ1-6; 9 positions agree with TRBD1. This CDR3 contains 14 residues. CDR1 is SNHLY, CDR2 FYNNEI, per germline. Trimming took 4 bases from V and 5 from J; bases not matched to a gene: 0. The CDR3 DNA reads as TGTGCCAGCAGTGGGACAGGGGATAATTCACCCCTCCACTTT. This translates into CASSGTGDNSPLHF.

Comments on this clone: This sample includes further DNA sequences coding for the same CDR3. The chain uses TRBV2 and TRBJ2-3, with D unresolved. Germline CDR1 reads SNHLY; CDR2 reads FYNNEI. CDR3 length: 11 residues. V lost 3 bases, J lost 4 bases, and 2 bases lay in between. The CDR3 bases are TGTGCCAGCAGTGATCCAGATACGCAGTATTTT. Protein product: CASSDPDTQYF.

The genes are TRBV29-1 and TRBJ2-3; 8 bases align to TRBD2. CDR1 is SQVTM, CDR2 ANQGSEA, per germline. Trimming cost V 5 bases and J 0 bases; bases outside gene matches: 13. The CDR3 sequence is 17 residues long. The CDR3 nucleotides read TGCAGCGTTTCGTCTAGCGGGCTATACTTTAGCACAGATACGCAGTATTTT. Its translation is CSVSSSGLYFSTDTQYF.

The chain has TRBV10-2 and TRBJ1-4; D gene ambiguous. Trimming took 6 bases from V and 5 from J, leaving 19 bases between them. This CDR3 has 16 residues. Germline CDR1 reads WSHSY; CDR2 reads SAAADI. CDR3 in amino acids: CASSREGGGYNEKLFF. CDR3 DNA sequence: TGCGCCAGCAGCCGAGAGGGTGGAGGCTACAATGAAAAACTGTTTTTT.

This clone showed up just once. The chain recombines TRBV12-2 with TRBJ1-5; the table calls TRBD1, which could not be checked here. TRBV12-2 is designated a pseudogene. This CDR3 region has 20 residues. The CDR3 spells CASRGNRDRGARGRDQPQHF. The CDR3 DNA reads as TGTGCAAGTCGTGGTAACCGGGACAGGGGAGCCCGGGGACGGGATCAGCCCCAGCATTTT.

The chain carries TRBV18 and TRBJ2-7, with 10 nucleotides matching TRBD1. Trimming took 6 bases from V and 2 from J; bases not matched to a gene: 4. The CDR3 has 14 amino acids. The germline V gene has CDR1 KGHSH and CDR2 LQKENI. This chain's CDR3 is CASSTTGGPYEQYF. The CDR3 DNA follows: TGTGCCAGCTCCACGACAGGGGGCCCCTACGAGCAGTACTTC.

A single count supports this clone. The chain combines TRBV20-1 with TRBJ2-3; D gene uncertain. Trimming left V 3 bases short and J 3 bases short, with 13 bases between. The CDR3 consists of 14 residues. Germline V CDR1 and CDR2: DFQATT, SNEGSKA (reference sequence). The chain's CDR3 is CSASPESLTDTQYF. The CDR3 DNA reads as TGCAGTGCTAGTCCGGAGTCCTTAACAGATACGCAGTATTTT.

The chain is built from TRBV5-1 and TRBJ2-2; the D gene is possibly TRBD2 (5 bases). V was trimmed by 1 base and J by 2 bases, leaving 9 bases between them. The CDR3 is made up of 15 amino acids. In germline, CDR1 is SGHRS, CDR2 YFSETQ. The CDR3 sequence: CASSLRTPNTGELFF. For the CDR3, the DNA is TGCGCCAGCAGCTTGAGGACTCCCAACACCGGGGAGCTGTTTTTT. Variable domain in full (rest from reference TRBV5-1 and TRBJ2-2): KAGVTQTPRYLIKTRGQQVTLSCSPISGHRSVSWYQQTPGQGLQFLFEYFSETQRNKGNFPGRFSGRQFSNSRSEMNVSTLELGDSALYLCASSLRTPNTGELFFGEGSRLTVL.

The J gene is TRBJ2-3, the V gene TRBV30, with unresolved D. CDR3 size: 11 residues. With 2 bases removed from V and 4 bases from J, the gap between germline ends came to 4 bases. Germline V gene sequence: CDR1 GTSNPN, CDR2 SVGIG (reference sequence). As DNA, the CDR3 is TGTGCCTGGAGTCTTGCAGATACGCAGTATTTT. Protein: CAWSLADTQYF. The whole variable domain, filled in from reference TRBV30 and TRBJ2-3, reads SQTIHQWPATLVQPVGSPLSLECTVEGTSNPNLYWYRQAAGRGLQLLFYSVGIGQISSEVPQNLSASRPQDRQFILSSKKLLLSDSGFYLCAWSLADTQYFGPGTRLTVL.

The chain employs TRBV5-1 and TRBJ1-1; the D is unclear. The V and J ends lost 1 base and 5 bases respectively, with 9 bases between them. This CDR3 spans 13 amino acids. Germline V gene sequence: CDR1 SGHRS, CDR2 YFSETQ. CDR3 residues: CASSLSRATEAFF. The DNA of the CDR3 is TGCGCCAGCAGCTTGTCGCGCGCGACTGAAGCTTTCTTT.

V gene TRBV30 combines with J gene TRBJ1-4; D gene uncertain. V lost 0 bases and J lost 7, with 9 bases in between. Germline V gene sequence: CDR1 GTSNPN, CDR2 SVGIG (reference sequence). The length of the CDR3 is 13 residues. The CDR3 coding sequence is TGTGCCTGGAGTGTGAGGCGCGGTGAAAAACTGTTTTTT. This gives the protein CAWSVRRGEKLFF.

V usage is TRBV2 and J usage is TRBJ1-2; perhaps TRBD1 as D (6 bases). The CDR3 length is 14 residues. Germline V gene sequence: CDR1 SNHLY, CDR2 FYNNEI. Deletions cut 6 bases from V and 5 bases from J, with 16 bases between. The CDR3 loop is CASRAQGFGYGYTF. Written as DNA, the CDR3 is TGTGCCAGCAGGGCACAGGGATTCGGATATGGCTACACCTTC.

The V and J genes are TRBV11-2 and TRBJ2-5, with 10 bases aligning to TRBD2. The CDR3 spans 17 residues. Germline-derived CDR1 and CDR2 are SGHAT and FQNNGV. With 5 bases clipped from V and 5 bases from J, the junction kept 14 bases outside the gene matches. CDR3 coding DNA: TGTGCCAGCAGCCGCGGGGGTAGCGGGGGGATTGTGGAGACCCAGTACTTC. Protein sequence: CASSRGGSGGIVETQYF.

The CDR3, as DNA: TGCGCCAGCAGTGACGGGAGTACCTACGAGCAGTACTTC. Its translation: CASSDGSTYEQYF. The J gene is TRBJ2-7, the V gene TRBV10-1; the D gene is possibly TRBD2 (6 bases). V lost 3 bases and J 2 bases, leaving 8 bases between the germline ends. The CDR3 loop spans 13 amino acids. The germline V gene has CDR1 WNHNN and CDR2 SYGVQD (reference sequence).

The chain recombines TRBV9 with TRBJ1-3, with 9 nucleotides matching TRBD1. Per the germline V gene, CDR1 is SGDLS and CDR2 is YYNGEE. With V trimmed by 3 bases and J by 0 bases, 10 bases remained unmatched. This CDR3 contains 18 residues. CDR3 bases: TGTGCCAGCAGCGAAGTCCCGGGACAGGGATACTCTGGAAACACCATATATTTT. This translates into CASSEVPGQGYSGNTIYF.

The CDR3 DNA is TGTGCCAGCAGTTACTCCGAGGATACCTACGAGCAGTACTTC. This codes for CASSYSEDTYEQYF. The chain combines TRBV6-6 with TRBJ2-7; D unresolved. Trimming took off 0 bases at V and 2 bases at J, with 8 bases between the two ends. This CDR3 has 14 residues. Looked up from germline, CDR1 is MNHNY and CDR2 is SVGAGI (reference sequence).

The V gene is TRBV30, the J gene TRBJ1-2; D not resolved. In germline, CDR1 is GTSNPN, CDR2 SVGIG (reference sequence). The CDR3 runs 13 residues. V lost 0 bases and J lost 2, with 7 bases in between. The CDR3 region is CAWSVPLNYGYTF. As DNA, the CDR3 is TGTGCCTGGAGTGTCCCCCTCAACTATGGCTACACCTTC.

The gene calls are TRBV28 and TRBJ1-3; 8 bases map to TRBD1. This CDR3 spans 13 amino acids. The germline V gene encodes CDR1 MDHEN and CDR2 SYDVKM. The V gene end was trimmed by 8 bases and the J gene end by 7 bases; junction bases not matched to a gene: 7. CDR3 in amino acids: CASRTGLRNTIYF. CDR3 bases: TGTGCCAGCCGGACAGGGTTAAGGAACACCATATATTTT.

This clone showed up just once. The genes are TRBV7-6 and TRBJ2-7; 15 bases agree with TRBD2. V was pared by 5 bases and J by 6 bases, with 2 bases of the junction left unmatched. This CDR3 region has 14 residues. Germline CDR1 and CDR2: SGHVS and FNYEAQ. The CDR3 nucleotides are TGTGCCAGCAGCCGGACTAGCGGGGGGGGCGAGCAGTACTTC. Translation gives CASSRTSGGGEQYF.

DNA for the CDR3: TGTGCCAGCAGTTGGGACAGGGGGCTTTCAGATACGCAGTATTTT. Translation gives CASSWDRGLSDTQYF. The J gene is TRBJ2-3, the V gene TRBV27; 12 nucleotides align to TRBD1. The germline V gene encodes CDR1 MNHEY and CDR2 SMNVEV (reference sequence). J lost 4 bases, V lost 4 bases, and 3 bases had no gene match. The CDR3 totals 15 residues.